This T cell receptor beta chain originates from a study of shared clonotypes between healthy human individuals. Some clones are missing from TCRdb's copy, which holds only in-frame ones; the method was immunoSEQ multiplex PCR. The repertoire includes over 2,000,000 clones, 93% of them detected once, and about 1.6% sits in the top ten. As defined, naive CD8 cells were CD45RO-negative and positively selected for CCR7, with terminally differentiated effector memory CD45RA+ cells excluded. This CDR3 spans 18 amino acids. The V end was cut by 2 bases, the J end by 1 base, with 20 bases between. CDR1 and CDR2 from the germline V gene are SGHNT and YENEEA. The count of this clone is one.

The chain combines TRBV11-3 with TRBJ1-1; D is perhaps TRBD1 (5 bases). This TCR was recovered from a man younger than 35 in good health. Some clones in this sample may be carry-over from other donors' samples. Sequenced input: naive CD8+ T cells from PBMCs. In DNA, the CDR3 is TGTGCCAGCAGCTTAAGTTTGGTGGGGCTGATCCCGAACACTGAAGCTTTCTTT. Its protein product is CASSLSLVGLIPNTEAFF.